A selection of T cell receptor beta chains follows, all from one sample in a study of cytomegalovirus exposure and HLA in healthy donors. Measured with immunoSEQ multiplex PCR; TCRdb has only the in-frame clones, and not every one. Reported are around 64,000 clones; the ten largest clones contain about 2.4%. Source material: PBMCs. Source of these receptors: a female donor in good health and CMV-seropositive. Both conserved end residues are part of each CDR3. Each record gives: J gene, V gene, D gene, CDR3 DNA, CDR3 protein. D genes are given only for firm matches.

TRBJ2-2,TRBV5-5,-,TGTGCCAGCAGCTGGATGGGGGGATCTGGCACCGGGGAGCTGTTTTTT,CASSWMGGSGTGELFF
TRBJ1-1,TRBV29-1,-,TGCAGCGTTGAAGGGAGGGTTAACACTGAAGCTTTCTTT,CSVEGRVNTEAFF
TRBJ1-1,TRBV10-3,-,TGTGCCATCAGTGAGGGGCATGGGAACACTGAAGCTTTCTTT,CAISEGHGNTEAFF
TRBJ2-5,TRBV4-1,TRBD2,TGCGCCAGCAGCCAAGATGGCCCCACGGGGGGGACCCAGTACTTC,CASSQDGPTGGTQYF
TRBJ1-6,TRBV5-5,-,TGTGCCAGCAGCCGGGGAGGCAGCGGGTATAATTCACCCCTCCACTTT,CASSRGGSGYNSPLHF
TRBJ1-3,TRBV30,-,TGTGCCTGGAGGGGACGAGGAGGGGGAAACACCATATATTTT,CAWRGRGGGNTIYF
TRBJ2-2,TRBV5-4,TRBD2,TGTGCCAGCAGCTCCGGGGGGTTTGACACCGGGGAGCTGTTTTTT,CASSSGGFDTGELFF
TRBJ2-3,TRBV6-5,TRBD1,TGTGCCAGCTCGAGTCGAGGGGGCGGCACAGATACGCAGTATTTT,CASSSRGGGTDTQYF
TRBJ2-1,TRBV20-1,-,TGCAGTGCTGGTAGGGGATATGAGCAGTTCTTC,CSAGRGYEQFF
TRBJ2-3,TRBV29-1,TRBD2,TGCAGCGTTACTAGCGGGAGGGGCCCCGAGAGCACAGATACGCAGTATTTT,CSVTSGRGPESTDTQYF
TRBJ1-2,TRBV19,TRBD1,TGTGCCAGTAGCCCGAGACAGGGCACGGGTGGCTACACCTTC,CASSPRQGTGGYTF
TRBJ2-7,TRBV30,-,TGTGCCTGGACCGTAGGGAGCTCCTACGAGCAGTACTTC,CAWTVGSSYEQYF
TRBJ2-7,TRBV7-6,TRBD2,TGTGCCAGCAGCGTCCGCGGGAGCGGCCTAAGAGACGAGCAGTACTTC,CASSVRGSGLRDEQYF
TRBJ1-4,TRBV27,TRBD1,TGTGCCAGCAGGGGACAGGCCTTGGGAGAAAAACTGTTTTTT,CASRGQALGEKLFF
TRBJ1-2,TRBV7-2,TRBD1,TGTGCCAGCAGCTCCGGGACAGGGGACTATGGCTACACCTTC,CASSSGTGDYGYTF
TRBJ2-3,TRBV4-1,-,TGCGCCAGCAGCCAAGATCGAGACTCCTCGCAGTATTTT,CASSQDRDSSQYF
TRBJ1-1,TRBV5-1,TRBD1,TGCGCCAGCAGCCTCAGGGGGCAAGAGGCTTCGGAAGCTTTCTTT,CASSLRGQEASEAFF
TRBJ2-3,TRBV5-1,TRBD2,TGCGCCAGCAATGGACTAGCGGGGGGGCAAGATACGCAGTATTTT,CASNGLAGGQDTQYF
TRBJ1-5,TRBV4-1,-,TGCGCCAGCAGCCGACCCCTGGGGCCGATCGTTTTT,CASSRPLGPIVF
TRBJ2-3,TRBV7-3,TRBD2,TGTGCCAGCAGCTTAGACGGGGGGGGAGATACGCAGTATTTT,CASSLDGGGDTQYF
TRBJ1-2,TRBV29-1,TRBD1,TGCAGCGTTGAAGACCCCCAGGGACAGGGGTATGGCTACACCTTC,CSVEDPQGQGYGYTF
TRBJ1-1,TRBV28,-,TGTGCCAGCAGTTTAAACCCCCTGGGGGGGGACACTGAAGCTTTCTTT,CASSLNPLGGDTEAFF
TRBJ2-7,TRBV5-1,TRBD2,TGCGCCAGCAGCTTCAGCGGGAGGGCCACCTACGAGCAGTACTTC,CASSFSGRATYEQYF
TRBJ1-1,TRBV27,-,TGTGCCAGCAGCCTTCGTCAGGGTACGAACACTGAAGCTTTCTTT,CASSLRQGTNTEAFF
TRBJ1-1,TRBV18,-,TGTGCCAGCTCACCAGCAGGGGACACTGAAGCTTTCTTT,CASSPAGDTEAFF
TRBJ2-7,TRBV19,-,TGTGCCACCTCAGACAGATCCTACGAGCAGTACTTC,CATSDRSYEQYF
TRBJ1-1,TRBV30,-,TGTGCCTGGAACCCTGGGGGGGGTGGCCAGCAAGCTTTCTTT,CAWNPGGGGQQAFF
TRBJ2-3,TRBV5-1,-,TGCGCCAGCAGCTTGGCCGCCCAGTCAAACACAGATACGCAGTATTTT,CASSLAAQSNTDTQYF
TRBJ1-5,TRBV18,TRBD1,TGTGCCAGCTCACCAAATAGACAGGGGCTCTATCAGCCCCAGCATTTT,CASSPNRQGLYQPQHF
TRBJ2-5,TRBV30,TRBD1,TGTGCCTGGACACGGACAGGGCAAGAGACCCAGTACTTC,CAWTRTGQETQYF
TRBJ1-1,TRBV27,TRBD1,TGTGCCAGCAGTCACTACAGGGGCACGAACACTGAAGCTTTCTTT,CASSHYRGTNTEAFF
TRBJ1-5,TRBV6-6,TRBD1,TGTGCCAGCAGTGACACAGGGGGCGGTCAGCCCCAGCATTTT,CASSDTGGGQPQHF
TRBJ1-1,TRBV5-6,-,TGTGCCAGCAGGCGGGGGACGGCGATCTACGGGGGCACTGAAGCTTTCTTT,CASRRGTAIYGGTEAFF
TRBJ2-7,TRBV29-1,-,TGCAGCGTCTTGACAGACTACGAGCAGTACTTC,CSVLTDYEQYF
TRBJ2-1,TRBV30,TRBD2,TGTGCCGGACTACTTGGGACTAGCGGGAGGGCCAAGAGCTCCTACAATGAGCAGTTCTTC,CAGLLGTSGRAKSSYNEQFF
TRBJ1-5,TRBV10-3,-,TGTGCCATCAGTGAGTCGCGGGGACAGCCCCAGCATTTT,CAISESRGQPQHF
TRBJ1-1,TRBV5-1,TRBD1,TGCGCCAGCAGCTCGGGACAGGGGGACACTGAAGCTTTCTTT,CASSSGQGDTEAFF
TRBJ2-7,TRBV5-4,TRBD2,TGTGCCAGCAGCGGCTCCGGGACTAGCGGCAGGATAAGTACCCACGAGCAGTACTTC,CASSGSGTSGRISTHEQYF
TRBJ2-5,TRBV9,TRBD1,TGTGCCAGCAGCGGAAGGACAGGGGTAGAAGAGACCCAGTACTTC,CASSGRTGVEETQYF
TRBJ1-1,TRBV9,-,TGTGCCAGCAGCGTCGACAGTTACACTGAAGCTTTCTTT,CASSVDSYTEAFF
TRBJ2-5,TRBV7-9,-,TGTGCCAGCAGCTTGATGGAGGGGCAGGGCCAGGGTCGAGAGACCCAGTACTTC,CASSLMEGQGQGRETQYF
TRBJ2-2,TRBV29-1,-,TGCAGAGGGGGGGACTCCCAGCTGTTTTTT,CRGGDSQLFF
TRBJ2-3,TRBV5-1,TRBD2,TGCGCCAGCAGCTCGGGACTAGCGGCTAGCACAGATACGCAGTATTTT,CASSSGLAASTDTQYF
TRBJ2-6,TRBV28,-,TGTGCCAGCAGTTTAATCCTCTCTGGGGCCAACGTCCTGACTTTC,CASSLILSGANVLTF
TRBJ1-1,TRBV4-1,-,TGCGCCAGCAGCCAATGGCAGGGCGTACACGCTGAAGCTTTCTTT,CASSQWQGVHAEAFF